The T cell receptor beta chain under discussion was sequenced for a study of T cells after yellow fever vaccination (dated by TCRdb to between 2018 and 2021). For the study in its entirety: The SMART-Seq v4 Ultra Low Input RNA kit was used to prepare libraries from fractions with low cell numbers. To track T-cell clones before and after primary and booster YFV17D yellow fever vaccination, bulk TCR alpha and beta repertoires were sequenced longitudinally. Two healthy male donors, one aged 18 to 30 and one aged 30 to 40 years, made up the cohort. Blood was collected at multiple timepoints before and after primary and secondary immunization, and bulk PBMC replicates and cell subsets were isolated. Study-level results and caveats: Computational filtering was required because FACS-sorted repertoires could contain abundant contaminating clonotypes from the bulk population. Compared with the primary T-cell response, the secondary T-cell response was faster but weaker, reaching its peak on day 5 rather than on day 15. Only a couple of donors were included in the study, so the extent to which the findings can be generalized is limited. A small share of clonotypes occurred in both CD4 and CD8 compartments, likely arising from convergent recombination. After the booster, most clones that had expanded after primary vaccination were detected again (roughly 95% of CD4 and more than 80% of CD8), suggesting broad maintenance of memory.

About this clonotype: Its binding antigen is unknown. Base-call qualities are not available, and no considerably larger clone is one nucleotide away.

The V and J ends are trimmed by 0 bases and 4 bases, leaving 12 bases between them. CDR1 LGHNA and CDR2 YNFKEQ are derived from the germline V gene. The CDR3, cysteine through phenylalanine, is 15 amino acids long. CDR3 DNA only is kept here, 45 bases in frame from base 1. TCR cDNA was synthesized by 5'RACE template switching, through which a universal primer site and unique molecular identifiers were introduced. Priming of cDNA synthesis was performed from both the TCR alpha and TCR beta constant segments. Library amplification used two PCR steps, and the second PCR step added sample barcodes and sequencing adapters. Libraries were sequenced on Illumina HiSeq 2500 (2x100 bp) or NovaSeq (2x150 bp). Turning to the authors' computational methods: Reads were demultiplexed and collapsed into UMI consensus sequences with MIGEC, and V(D)J alignment was performed with MiXCR. Vaccine-responding clonotypes were defined with edgeR using replicate PBMC samples, requiring FDR below 0.01 and a log2 fold change above 5 up to day 15. CD4 or CD8 identity was assigned to each bulk clonotype according to whether the clonotype was present at higher abundance in the sequenced CD4 repertoire or the sequenced CD8 repertoire. The public reads were run again by TCRdb, first through fastp at Q25 and then through MiXCR, and only productive beta chains were kept. Each CDR3 protein gets just one entry, which takes the most common genes and DNA from the rows behind it. The V and J calls were determined by TCRdb, not by the authors. Within this sample are 500,000 to 650,000 distinct CDR3 sequences, with roughly an eighth of them counted one time only. The top ten hold about 15% of the sample.

What the treatment or condition label conveys for this sample: live attenuated yellow fever vaccine strain. At each blood-draw timepoint, two biological replicates of bulk PBMCs were collected. A standard Ficoll-Paque protocol was used to isolate PBMCs from peripheral blood. RNA was extracted with TriZol from bulk PBMCs, CD4 and CD8 fractions, and dextramer-positive and dextramer-negative fractions. Recombination joined TRBV4-2 with TRBJ2-5; the D gene remains uncertain. Sequenced material: PBMCs, taken on the day of the yellow fever booster vaccination. This TCR came from a man younger than 45 who received the YFV17D yellow fever vaccine. The CDR3 has the sequence CASSQESSPGETQYF. The bases are TGTGCCAGCAGCCAAGAATCTAGTCCTGGAGAGACCCAGTACTTC.